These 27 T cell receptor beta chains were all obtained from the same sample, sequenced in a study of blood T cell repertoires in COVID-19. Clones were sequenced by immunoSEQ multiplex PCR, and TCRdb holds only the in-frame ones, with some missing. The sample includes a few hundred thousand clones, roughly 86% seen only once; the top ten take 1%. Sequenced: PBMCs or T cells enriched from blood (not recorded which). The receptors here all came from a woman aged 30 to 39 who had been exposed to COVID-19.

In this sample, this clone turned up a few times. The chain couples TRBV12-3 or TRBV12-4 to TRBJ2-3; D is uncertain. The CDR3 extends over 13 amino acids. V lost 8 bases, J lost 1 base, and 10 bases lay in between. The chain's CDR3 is CASRVFGTDTQYF. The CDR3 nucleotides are TGTGCCAGCCGCGTATTCGGCACAGATACGCAGTATTTT.

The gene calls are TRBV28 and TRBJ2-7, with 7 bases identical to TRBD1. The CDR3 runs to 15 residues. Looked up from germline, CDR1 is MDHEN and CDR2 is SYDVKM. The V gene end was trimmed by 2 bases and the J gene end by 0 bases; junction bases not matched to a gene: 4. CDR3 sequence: CASSLGQASSYEQYF. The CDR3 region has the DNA TGTGCCAGCAGTTTAGGACAGGCAAGCTCCTACGAGCAGTACTTC.

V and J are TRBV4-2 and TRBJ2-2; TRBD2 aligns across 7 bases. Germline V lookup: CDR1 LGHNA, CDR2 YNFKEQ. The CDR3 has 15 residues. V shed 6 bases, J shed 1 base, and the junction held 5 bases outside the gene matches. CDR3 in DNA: TGTGCCAGCAGACGGGAGGTTCAGAACACCGGGGAGCTGTTTTTT. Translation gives CASRREVQNTGELFF.

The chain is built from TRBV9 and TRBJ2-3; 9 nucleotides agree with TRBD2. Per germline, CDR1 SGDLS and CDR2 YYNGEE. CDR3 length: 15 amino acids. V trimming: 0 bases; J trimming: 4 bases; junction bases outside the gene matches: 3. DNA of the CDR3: TGTGCCAGCAGCGTAGTCGGCGGGAGGGCAGATACGCAGTATTTT. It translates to CASSVVGGRADTQYF. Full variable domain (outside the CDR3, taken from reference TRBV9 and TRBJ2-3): DSGVTQTPKHLITATGQRVTLRCSPRSGDLSVYWYQQSLDQGLQFLIQYYNGEERAKGNILERFSAQQFPDLHSELNLSSLELGDSALYFCASSVVGGRADTQYFGPGTRLTVL.

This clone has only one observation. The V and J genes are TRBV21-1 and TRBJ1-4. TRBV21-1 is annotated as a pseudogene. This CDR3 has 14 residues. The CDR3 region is CASHGEEGREKLFF. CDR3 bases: TGTGCCAGCCACGGGGAGGAGGGACGGGAAAAACTGTTTTTT.

The CDR3 is CASSSQGEAEQYF. CDR3 DNA sequence: TGCGCCAGCAGCTCACAGGGGGAGGCGGAGCAGTACTTC. The gene calls are TRBV5-1 and TRBJ2-7; 8 bases fit TRBD1. Germline CDR1 reads SGHRS; CDR2 reads YFSETQ. The CDR3 spans 13 residues. V lost 3 bases and J lost 7; bases outside the gene matches: 6.

The CDR3 region has the DNA TGCGCCAGCAGCTTTAGCGGGAGAGTGGGTAATGAGCAGTTCTTC. The encoded protein is CASSFSGRVGNEQFF. The chain combines TRBV5-1 with TRBJ2-1, with 9 bases that match TRBD2. This CDR3 has 15 residues. V shed 2 bases and J 7 bases; nucleotides not matched to a gene: 7. Germline V lookup: CDR1 SGHRS, CDR2 YFSETQ.

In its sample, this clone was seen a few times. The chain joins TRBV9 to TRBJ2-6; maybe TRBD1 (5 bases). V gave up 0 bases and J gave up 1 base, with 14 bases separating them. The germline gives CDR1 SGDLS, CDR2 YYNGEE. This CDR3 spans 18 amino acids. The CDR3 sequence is CASSVEPRVHSGANVLTF. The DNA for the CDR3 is TGTGCCAGCAGCGTAGAGCCCAGGGTCCATTCTGGGGCCAACGTCCTGACTTTC.

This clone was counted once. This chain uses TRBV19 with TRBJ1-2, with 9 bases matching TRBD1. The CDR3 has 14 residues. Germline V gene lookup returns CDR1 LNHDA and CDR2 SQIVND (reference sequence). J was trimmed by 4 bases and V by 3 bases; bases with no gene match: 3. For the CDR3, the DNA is TGTGCCAGTAGTATGGTGGACAGGGGCTATGGCTACACCTTC. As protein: CASSMVDRGYGYTF.

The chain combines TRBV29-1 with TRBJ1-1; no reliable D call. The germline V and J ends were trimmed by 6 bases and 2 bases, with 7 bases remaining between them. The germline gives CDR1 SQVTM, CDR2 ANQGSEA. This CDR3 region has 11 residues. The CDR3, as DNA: TGCAGCGTGTCAGTCAACACTGAAGCTTTCTTT. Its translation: CSVSVNTEAFF.

CDR3 loop: CASSVVLADPYGYTF. For the CDR3, the DNA is TGTGCCAGCAGCGTCGTTTTGGCCGATCCCTATGGCTACACCTTC. This chain uses TRBV7-8 with TRBJ1-2; D gene ambiguous. Germline assignment: CDR1 SGHVS and CDR2 FQNEAQ. The V gene lost 5 bases and the J gene lost 4 bases, with 17 bases spanning the gap. This CDR3 region has 15 residues.

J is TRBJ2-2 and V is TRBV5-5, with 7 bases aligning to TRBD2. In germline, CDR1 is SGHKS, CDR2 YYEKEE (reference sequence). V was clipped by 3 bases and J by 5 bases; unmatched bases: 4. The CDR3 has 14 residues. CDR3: CASSWTSWTGELFF. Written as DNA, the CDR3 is TGTGCCAGCAGCTGGACTAGTTGGACCGGGGAGCTGTTTTTT.

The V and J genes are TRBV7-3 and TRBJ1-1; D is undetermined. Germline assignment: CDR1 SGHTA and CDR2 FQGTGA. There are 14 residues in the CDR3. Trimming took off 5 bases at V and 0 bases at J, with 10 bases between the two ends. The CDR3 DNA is TGTGCCAGCAGCCCACCCGGGGTGAACACTGAAGCTTTCTTT. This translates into CASSPPGVNTEAFF.

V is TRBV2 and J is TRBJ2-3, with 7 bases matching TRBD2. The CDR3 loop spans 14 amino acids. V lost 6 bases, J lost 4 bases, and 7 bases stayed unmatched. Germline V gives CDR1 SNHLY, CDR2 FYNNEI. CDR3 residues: CASSGLEGSDTQYF. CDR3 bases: TGTGCCAGCAGCGGACTAGAAGGCTCAGATACGCAGTATTTT.

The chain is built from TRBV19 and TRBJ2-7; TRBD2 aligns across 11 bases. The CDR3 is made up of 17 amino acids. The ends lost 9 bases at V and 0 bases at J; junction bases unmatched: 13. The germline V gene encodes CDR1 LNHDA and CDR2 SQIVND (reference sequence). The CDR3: CASSGGLAVSSSYEQYF. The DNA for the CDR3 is TGTGCCAGCAGTGGGGGACTAGCGGTCTCCAGCTCCTACGAGCAGTACTTC.

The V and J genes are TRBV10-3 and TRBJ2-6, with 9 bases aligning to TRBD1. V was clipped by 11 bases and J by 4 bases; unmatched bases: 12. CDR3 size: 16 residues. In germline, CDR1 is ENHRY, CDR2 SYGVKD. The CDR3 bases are TGTGCCGTATCCGGGACAGGGAGTTCCGGGGCCAACGTCCTGACTTTC. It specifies CAVSGTGSSGANVLTF.

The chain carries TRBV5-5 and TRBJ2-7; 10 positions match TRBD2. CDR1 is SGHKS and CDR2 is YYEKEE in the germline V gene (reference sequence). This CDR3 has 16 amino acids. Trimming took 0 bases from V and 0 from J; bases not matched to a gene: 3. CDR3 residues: CASSLGASGSSYEQYF. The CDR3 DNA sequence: TGTGCCAGCAGCTTGGGGGCTAGCGGGAGCTCCTACGAGCAGTACTTC.

The CDR3 reads CASSLGGGGGELFF. The DNA for the CDR3 is TGTGCCAGCAGCTTAGGGGGGGGCGGCGGGGAGCTGTTTTTT. The chain couples TRBV7-3 to TRBJ2-2; D may be TRBD2 (7 bases). The CDR3 contains 14 residues. Germline CDR1 is SGHTA and CDR2 is FQGTGA. V lost 2 bases, J lost 7 bases, and 11 bases lay in between.

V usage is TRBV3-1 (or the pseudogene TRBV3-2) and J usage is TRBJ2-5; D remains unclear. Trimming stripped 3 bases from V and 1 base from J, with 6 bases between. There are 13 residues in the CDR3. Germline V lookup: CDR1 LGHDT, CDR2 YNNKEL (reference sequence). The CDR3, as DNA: TGTGCCAGCAGCCAGCCGGGCCAAGAGACCCAGTACTTC. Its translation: CASSQPGQETQYF.

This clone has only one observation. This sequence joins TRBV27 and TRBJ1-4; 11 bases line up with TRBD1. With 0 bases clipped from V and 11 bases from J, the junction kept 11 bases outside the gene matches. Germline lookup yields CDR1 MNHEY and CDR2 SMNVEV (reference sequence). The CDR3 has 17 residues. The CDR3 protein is CASSLSANPGQGGKLFF. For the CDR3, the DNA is TGTGCCAGCAGTTTATCGGCCAATCCGGGACAGGGGGGGAAACTGTTTTTT.

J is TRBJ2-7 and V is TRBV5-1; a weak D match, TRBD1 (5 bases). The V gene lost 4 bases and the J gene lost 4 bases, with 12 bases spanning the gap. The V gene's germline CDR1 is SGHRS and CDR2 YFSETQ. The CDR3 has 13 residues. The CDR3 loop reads CASSLGQLYEQYF. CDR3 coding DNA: TGCGCCAGCAGCCTCGGACAATTATACGAGCAGTACTTC.

The DNA for the CDR3 is TGTGCCAGTACTCAACAGGGGCGGAACACTGAAGCTTTCTTT. Its translation is CASTQQGRNTEAFF. The chain has TRBV19 and TRBJ1-1; 7 nucleotides match TRBD1. J lost 1 base, V lost 7 bases, and 6 bases had no gene match. The CDR3 is made up of 14 amino acids. The germline CDR1 and CDR2 sequences are LNHDA and SQIVND (reference sequence).

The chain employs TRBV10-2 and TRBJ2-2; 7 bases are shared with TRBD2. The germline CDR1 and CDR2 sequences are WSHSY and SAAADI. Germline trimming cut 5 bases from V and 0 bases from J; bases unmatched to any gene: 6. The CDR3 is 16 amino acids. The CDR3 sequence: CASSRGEPPNTGELFF. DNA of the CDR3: TGCGCCAGCAGTCGGGGGGAGCCGCCGAACACCGGGGAGCTGTTTTTT.

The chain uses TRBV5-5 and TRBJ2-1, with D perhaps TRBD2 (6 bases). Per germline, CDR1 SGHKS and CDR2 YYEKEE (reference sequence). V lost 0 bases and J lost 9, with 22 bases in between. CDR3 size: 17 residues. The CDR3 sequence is CASSLDGAGSARGEQFF. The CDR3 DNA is TGTGCCAGCAGCTTGGACGGGGCGGGATCGGCCCGGGGTGAGCAGTTCTTC.

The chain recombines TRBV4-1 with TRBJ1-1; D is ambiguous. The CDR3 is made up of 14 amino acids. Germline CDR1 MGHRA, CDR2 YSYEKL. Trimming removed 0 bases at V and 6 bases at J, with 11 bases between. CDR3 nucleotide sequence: TGCGCCAGCAGCCAAGATCACTCGGGTTCTGAAGCTTTCTTT. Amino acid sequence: CASSQDHSGSEAFF.

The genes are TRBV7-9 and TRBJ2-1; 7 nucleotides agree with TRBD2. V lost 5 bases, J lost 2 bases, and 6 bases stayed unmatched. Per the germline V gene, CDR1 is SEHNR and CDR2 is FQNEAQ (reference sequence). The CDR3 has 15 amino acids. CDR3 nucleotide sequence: TGTGCCAGCAGCATCCTAGCGGAGACCTACAATGAGCAGTTCTTC. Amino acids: CASSILAETYNEQFF.

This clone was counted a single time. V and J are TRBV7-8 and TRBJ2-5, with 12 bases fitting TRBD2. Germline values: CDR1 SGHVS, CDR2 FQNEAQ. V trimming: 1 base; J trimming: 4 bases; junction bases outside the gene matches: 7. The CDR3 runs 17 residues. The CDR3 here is CASSLGSLAGGRETQYF. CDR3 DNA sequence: TGTGCCAGCAGCTTAGGGTCCCTAGCGGGAGGGCGAGAGACCCAGTACTTC. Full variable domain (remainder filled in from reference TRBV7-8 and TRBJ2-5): GAGVSQSPRYKVAKRGQDVALRCDPISGHVSLFWYQQALGQGPEFLTYFQNEAQLDKSGLPSDRFFAERPEGSVSTLKIQRTQQEDSAVYLCASSLGSLAGGRETQYFGPGTRLLVL.